The T cell receptor beta chain described here comes from a study of blood T cell repertoires in COVID-19 (TCRdb year 2020). Describing the broader study: Samples covering the acute and convalescent phases of COVID-19 were provided by collaborators in the United States, Italy and Spain. The repertoires were made available in a free public database intended to serve as a resource for research on the immune response to SARS-CoV-2. Samples came from the ongoing ImmuneRACE study (first 160 participants) plus 1,254 subjects from 6 global collaborators. The material from the prospective study consisted of cDNA or gDNA derived from T cells, B-cell-depleted T cells, or PBMCs. A de-identified subject ID, COVID-19 status, age in years and sex were almost always included in the sample metadata. HLA class I and class II types, where available, came from metadata supplied by the sample provider rather than from assay-based typing. The dataset comprised deeply sampled blood TCRbeta repertoires from subjects exposed to, actively infected with, or recovered from COVID-19.

There are 15 amino acids in the CDR3, from cysteine to phenylalanine inclusive. Only the CDR3 portion is preserved as DNA: 45 bases, with reading frame beginning at the first base. Looking up the germline V gene yields CDR1 KGHSH and CDR2 LQKENI. Trimming takes 0 bases from V and 5 bases from J, and the germline ends sit 13 bases apart. Enrolling through a virtual design, the prospective study's participants ranged in age from roughly 18 to 100 years and lived across 24 United States geographic areas. To assign participants to cohorts, the prospective study relied on clinical history that participants themselves reported in a screening survey and a study questionnaire. Recovered participants in ImmuneRACE Cohort 3 were defined as having two consecutive negative NP/OP PCR tests, clearance from a healthcare professional, or resolution of symptoms. In the prospective study, mobile phlebotomists collected whole blood, serum and a nasopharyngeal or oropharyngeal swab from each participant. Over a 2-month period, participants in the prospective study had the option of providing additional blood draws and questionnaires. Blood samples from the prospective study were shipped frozen or at room temperature prior to DNA extraction.

Notes on this clone: There is no known antigen for this receptor. No base quality values were provided; no much bigger clone lies one nucleotide off.

TCRbeta CDR3 regions were amplified from genomic DNA using the immunoSEQ Assay, a bias-controlled multiplex PCR. On the authors' methods: Within the assay, amplification of reference gene primers was used to estimate how many nucleated cells each sample contained. Sequence reads were collapsed and filtered to measure the absolute abundance of every unique TCRbeta CDR3 rearrangement. Productive Simpson clonality was computed per sample as the square root of Simpson's diversity index over productive rearrangements. TCRdb provides this immuneACCESS table in a form limited to in-frame rearrangements. Some clones are lacking; in checked studies, under half of them reflect an unresolved V gene, and why the rest are absent is not known. V and J calls and clone size are copied from that table; D and trimming were computed from the DNA. This sample has over 300,000 clones in its table, and 86% of those were observed once. 10% of the sample is taken by the ten largest.

Overall results and qualifications from the work: The amount of clinical and demographic metadata varied by source and participant and was provided uncurated.

The receptor chain draws on TRBV18 and TRBJ1-1; TRBD1 might be the D gene, on 6 matching bases. This TCR derives from a woman aged 18-29 years who had recovered from COVID-19. The specimen sequenced was PBMCs or T cells enriched from blood (not recorded which). The CDR3 is CASSPPLGGPTEAFF. The bases read TGTGCCAGCTCACCACCGCTGGGGGGGCCGACTGAAGCTTTCTTT. Joined to the reference TRBV18 and TRBJ1-1 proteins, this CDR3 gives the full variable domain: NAGVMQNPRHLVRRRGQEARLRCSPMKGHSHVYWYRQLPEEGLKFMVYLQKENIIDESGMPKERFSAEFPKEGPSILRIQQVVRGDSAAYFCASSPPLGGPTEAFFGQGTRLTVV.